This T cell receptor beta chain was retrieved from a study of Graves' ophthalmopathy and Graves' hyperthyroidism. The study, taken as a whole, reports: With a specificity of around 77% and a sensitivity of around 71%, the model predicted ophthalmopathy progression.

The CDR3 extends over 14 amino acids. Trimming removed 7 bases at V and 5 bases at J, with 20 bases between. CDR1 and CDR2 from the germline V gene are DFQATT and SNEGSKA (reference sequence). This clonotype was observed many times. Its antigen is unknown. As the template, RNA transcripts were used to amplify TCR beta CDR3 regions. The first round was an RT-PCR with HTBI primers, and the second round was a multiplex PCR. TCRdb re-called the multiplex PCR reads through MiXCR, storing one row per CDR3 protein. The table shows about 370,000 distinct CDR3 sequences, with approximately 16% occurring only once.

This TCR was sampled from a woman between 18 and 29 years old with Graves' ophthalmopathy. The sequencing input was peripheral blood. The chain is built from TRBV20-1 and TRBJ2-5, with D possibly TRBD2 on 5 matching bases. The CDR3 loop is CSVRASIAAETQYF. The CDR3 DNA sequence: TGCAGTGTAAGGGCTAGCATCGCCGCGGAGACCCAGTACTTC.